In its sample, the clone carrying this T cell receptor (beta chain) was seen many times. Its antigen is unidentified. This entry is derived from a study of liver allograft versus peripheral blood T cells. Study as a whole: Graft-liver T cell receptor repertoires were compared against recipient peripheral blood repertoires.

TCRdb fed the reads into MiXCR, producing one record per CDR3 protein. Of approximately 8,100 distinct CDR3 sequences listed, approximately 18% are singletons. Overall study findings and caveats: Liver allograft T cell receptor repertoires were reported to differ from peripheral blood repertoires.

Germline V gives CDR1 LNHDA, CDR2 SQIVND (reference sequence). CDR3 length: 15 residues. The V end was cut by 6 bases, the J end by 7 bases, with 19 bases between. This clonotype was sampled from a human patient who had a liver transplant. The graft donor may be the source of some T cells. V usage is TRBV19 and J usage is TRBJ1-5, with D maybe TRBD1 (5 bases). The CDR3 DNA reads TGTGCCAGTAGGGATGGGACCGGCGGCGAACAGCCCCAGCATTTT. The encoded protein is CASRDGTGGEQPQHF.